Presented here are 25 T cell receptor beta chains from one specimen sequenced in a study of shared clonotypes between healthy human individuals. CD45RO-negative, CCR7-positively selected cells formed the naive CD8 fraction, excluding terminally differentiated effector memory CD45RA+ cells. Generated by immunoSEQ multiplex PCR, the TCRdb table keeps only in-frame clones and is missing some. The sample has around 2,000,000 clones, roughly 91% seen once. Sequences were obtained from naive CD8+ T cells from PBMCs. The origin of the receptors is a man between 18 and 35 years old in good health. Some clones in this sample may be carry-over from other donors' samples.

The CDR3, as DNA: TGTGCCAGCAGCCCAGTAGTCGCTACCGGGATCTCTGGAAACACCATATATTTT. Amino acids: CASSPVVATGISGNTIYF. The gene calls are TRBV9 and TRBJ1-3; D ambiguous. Trimming removed 4 bases from V and 0 bases from J, with 20 bases in between. CDR1 is SGDLS, CDR2 YYNGEE, per germline. This CDR3 spans 18 amino acids.

This chain connects TRBV11-2 to TRBJ2-1, with D tentatively TRBD1 (6 bases). The V end lost 4 bases, the J end lost 0 bases, and 19 bases lay between the germline ends. Germline lookup yields CDR1 SGHAT and CDR2 FQNNGV. This CDR3 has 18 residues. The CDR3: CASSSLPVTGFSYNEQFF. CDR3 nucleotides: TGTGCCAGCAGCTCCCTGCCCGTTACAGGGTTCTCCTACAATGAGCAGTTCTTC.

J is TRBJ2-7 and V is TRBV28, with D perhaps being TRBD1 or TRBD2 (5 bases each). Germline values: CDR1 MDHEN, CDR2 SYDVKM. The CDR3 has 15 residues. Trimming took off 2 bases at V and 2 bases at J, with 13 bases between the two ends. This CDR3 reads CASSLGRAGPYEQYF. The CDR3 region has the DNA TGTGCCAGCAGTTTAGGGCGGGCAGGGCCCTACGAGCAGTACTTC.

This chain links TRBV7-9 with TRBJ1-2; no clear D. CDR1 SEHNR and CDR2 FQNEAQ come from the germline V gene (reference sequence). The CDR3 extends over 17 amino acids. V was pared by 3 bases and J by 0 bases, with 17 bases between. This CDR3 reads CASSFWADVSPNYGYTF. CDR3 DNA: TGTGCCAGCAGCTTCTGGGCAGACGTCTCACCTAACTATGGCTACACCTTC. The entire variable domain, with the rest obtained from reference TRBV7-9 and TRBJ1-2, is as follows: DTGVSQNPRHKITKRGQNVTFRCDPISEHNRLYWYRQTLGQGPEFLTYFQNEAQLEKSRLLSDRFSAERPKGSFSTLEIQRTEQGDSAMYLCASSFWADVSPNYGYTFGSGTRLTVV.

The chain joins TRBV18 to TRBJ2-7; D may correspond to TRBD1 or TRBD2 (7 bases each). V lost 6 bases, J lost 4 bases, and 16 bases lay in between. Germline-derived CDR1 and CDR2 are KGHSH and LQKENI. CDR3 length equals 14 residues. Here the CDR3 reads CASSQGGVGYEQYF. The CDR3 DNA reads TGTGCCAGCTCCCAGGGGGGGGTCGGTTACGAGCAGTACTTC.

This rearrangement joins TRBV28 to TRBJ2-5, with 12 bases matching TRBD2. Germline lookup yields CDR1 MDHEN and CDR2 SYDVKM. J was trimmed by 5 bases and V by 10 bases; bases with no gene match: 11. This CDR3 region has 15 residues. In nucleotides, the CDR3 is TGTGCCACTCTAGCGGGAGGGCAAGTGGAGGAGACCCAGTACTTC. It codes for CATLAGGQVEETQYF.

The chain combines TRBV9 with TRBJ2-3; TRBD2 matches at 9 bases. Germline CDR1 is SGDLS and CDR2 is YYNGEE. The CDR3 has 15 amino acids. With 4 bases clipped from V and 4 bases from J, the junction kept 7 bases outside the gene matches. This CDR3 reads CASSLMSSGADTQYF. The CDR3 DNA sequence: TGTGCCAGCAGCCTCATGTCTAGCGGGGCAGATACGCAGTATTTT.

V and J are TRBV19 and TRBJ1-1; D might be TRBD1 (5 bases). The CDR3 has 15 amino acids. In germline, CDR1 is LNHDA, CDR2 SQIVND (reference sequence). Between the trimmed V and J ends, which lost 2 bases and 3 bases, there was a span of 13 bases. CDR3 DNA sequence: TGTGCCAGTAGTATAATAGGCAGGGAGGACACTGAAGCTTTCTTT. It translates to CASSIIGREDTEAFF.

This chain links TRBV2 with TRBJ1-3; 8 bases are shared with TRBD1. Germline V gene sequence: CDR1 SNHLY, CDR2 FYNNEI. The CDR3 has 14 amino acids. V dropped 6 bases and J dropped 4; count of bases not matched to a gene: 5. This CDR3 is CASRAGTGGNTIYF. Written as DNA, the CDR3 is TGTGCCAGCAGGGCCGGGACAGGAGGAAACACCATATATTTT. The variable domain in full, with the rest retrieved from reference TRBV2 and TRBJ1-3, is EPEVTQTPSHQVTQMGQEVILRCVPISNHLYFYWYRQILGQKVEFLVSFYNNEISEKSEIFDDQFSVERPDGSNFTLKIRSTKLEDSAMYFCASRAGTGGNTIYFGEGSWLTVV.

The chain joins TRBV27 to TRBJ2-2; D may match TRBD1 or TRBD2 (6 bases each). This CDR3 spans 14 amino acids. Germline V lookup: CDR1 MNHEY, CDR2 SMNVEV (reference sequence). Trimming took off 2 bases at V and 8 bases at J, with 12 bases between the two ends. The CDR3 reads CASSLGGGLGELFF. The CDR3 nucleotides are TGTGCCAGCAGTTTAGGAGGGGGATTGGGGGAGCTGTTTTTT.

The rearrangement uses TRBV9 and TRBJ2-3; the D call may be TRBD1 or TRBD2 (5 bases each). The CDR3 has 15 residues. Germline CDR1 is SGDLS and CDR2 is YYNGEE. V lost 3 bases, J lost 3 bases, and 14 bases lay in between. In nucleotides, the CDR3 is TGTGCCAGCAGCGATGGGGGTTTGAGAACAGATACGCAGTATTTT. This translates into CASSDGGLRTDTQYF.

The rearrangement links TRBV7-2 to TRBJ2-1; 13 bases line up with TRBD2. The CDR3 is made up of 15 amino acids. Germline values: CDR1 SGHTA, CDR2 FQGNSA. V lost 5 bases, J lost 9 bases, and 7 bases stayed unmatched. The CDR3 spells CASSPGLAGVAEQFF. The CDR3 DNA sequence: TGTGCCAGCAGCCCCGGACTAGCGGGAGTAGCTGAGCAGTTCTTC. The entire variable domain, with the rest obtained from reference TRBV7-2 and TRBJ2-1, is as follows: GAGVSQSPSNKVTEKGKDVELRCDPISGHTALYWYRQSLGQGLEFLIYFQGNSAPDKSGLPSDRFSAERTGGSVSTLTIQRTQQEDSAVYLCASSPGLAGVAEQFFGPGTRLTVL.

In this sample, this clone turned up once. This sequence joins TRBV9 and TRBJ2-7; 8 bases are a match to TRBD1. This CDR3 spans 15 amino acids. From germline, CDR1 is SGDLS and CDR2 YYNGEE. V gave up 3 bases and J gave up 1 base; unmatched junction bases: 6. CDR3 DNA: TGTGCCAGCAGCGAGAGGGGACAGGAGTCCTACGAGCAGTACTTC. This gives the protein CASSERGQESYEQYF.

The chain combines TRBV29-1 with TRBJ2-7; D remains unclear. Germline V gives CDR1 SQVTM, CDR2 ANQGSEA. CDR3 length equals 13 residues. V was pared by 1 base and J by 2 bases, with 9 bases between. CDR3 region: CSVEGLAAYEQYF. CDR3 in DNA: TGCAGCGTTGAAGGGCTGGCAGCCTACGAGCAGTACTTC.

The chain couples TRBV27 to TRBJ2-7; possibly TRBD2 for D (5 bases). The germline CDR1 and CDR2 sequences are MNHEY and SMNVEV (reference sequence). This CDR3 is built from 14 residues. Deletions cut 4 bases from V and 7 bases from J, with 17 bases between. The CDR3 bases are TGTGCCAGCAGTTGGCGCGGTGAGGGTGGAGAGCAGTACTTC. Protein sequence: CASSWRGEGGEQYF.

This clone was seen once. The chain has TRBV6-1 and TRBJ2-7, with a possible D match to TRBD1 (6 bases). Trimming shortened V by 7 bases and J by 1 base, and 17 bases separated the two germline ends. The CDR3 is made up of 15 amino acids. Per germline, CDR1 MNHNS and CDR2 SASEGT. This CDR3 reads CASTPVGQGSYEQYF. The CDR3 nucleotides are TGTGCCAGCACCCCCGTTGGCCAGGGGTCCTACGAGCAGTACTTC.

The chain has TRBV27 and TRBJ2-7; a possible D gene is TRBD2 (5 bases). The CDR3 has 15 amino acids. V was clipped by 1 base and J by 5 bases, with 15 bases between them. Per germline, CDR1 MNHEY and CDR2 SMNVEV (reference sequence). The DNA of the CDR3 is TGTGCCAGCAGTTTATATAGAGGGCTGATCCACGAGCAGTACTTC. Translating it yields CASSLYRGLIHEQYF.

Here the CDR3 reads CASLAPTYEQYF. The CDR3 DNA reads TGTGCCAGCTTGGCACCCACCTACGAGCAGTACTTC. The rearrangement uses TRBV7-8 and TRBJ2-7; no firm D call. Germline-derived CDR1 and CDR2 are SGHVS and FQNEAQ. V dropped 8 bases and J dropped 2 bases, with 10 bases sitting between them. The length of the CDR3 is 12 residues.

The chain carries TRBV11-1 and TRBJ1-1, with D uncertain. Trimming removed 0 bases from V and 4 bases from J, with 6 bases in between. Germline-derived CDR1 and CDR2 are SGHAT and FQDESV (reference sequence). The CDR3 has 13 residues. CDR3 sequence (DNA): TGTGCCAGCAGCTTAGCCAGAGCCACTGAAGCTTTCTTT. Protein sequence: CASSLARATEAFF.

CDR3 nucleotide sequence: TGTGCCAGCAGCTCAAGGGGAAGCAATCAGCCCCAGCATTTT. This encodes CASSSRGSNQPQHF. The chain recombines TRBV7-9 with TRBJ1-5; a possible D gene is TRBD1 (5 bases). CDR1 is SEHNR and CDR2 is FQNEAQ in the germline V gene (reference sequence). Trimming took off 4 bases at V and 1 base at J, with 8 bases between the two ends. The CDR3 consists of 14 residues.

The chain has TRBV29-1 and TRBJ1-2; TRBD1 might be the D (6 bases). The ends were cut back, 7 bases at V and 2 bases at J, with 20 bases in the middle. This CDR3 has 15 residues. The germline V gene encodes CDR1 SQVTM and CDR2 ANQGSEA. The CDR3, as DNA: TGCAGCGCCACGATTCCGACAGGACCAAACTATGGCTACACCTTC. It encodes CSATIPTGPNYGYTF.

The rearrangement links TRBV9 to TRBJ1-2, with D hard to call. CDR3 length equals 11 residues. The V end was cut by 3 bases, the J end by 4 bases, with 4 bases between. Germline values: CDR1 SGDLS, CDR2 YYNGEE. In nucleotides, the CDR3 is TGTGCCAGCAGCGGACCCTATGGCTACACCTTC. Translating gives CASSGPYGYTF.

The rearrangement links TRBV5-1 to TRBJ2-2; 14 bases are shared with TRBD2. This CDR3 spans 18 amino acids. The V gene end was trimmed by 3 bases and the J gene end by 1 base; junction bases not matched to a gene: 5. Per the germline V gene, CDR1 is SGHRS and CDR2 is YFSETQ. CDR3 sequence reads: CASSSTGTSGRNTGELFF. The CDR3 coding sequence is TGCGCCAGCAGCTCAACCGGGACTAGCGGGAGGAACACCGGGGAGCTGTTTTTT.

V and J are TRBV19 and TRBJ2-7; 11 bases match TRBD2. This CDR3 has 15 residues. V lost 5 bases and J lost 1; bases outside the gene matches: 4. Germline V lookup: CDR1 LNHDA, CDR2 SQIVND (reference sequence). In DNA form, the CDR3 reads TGTGCCAGTAGTGCTACTAGCGGGAGTTCCTACGAGCAGTACTTC. This codes for CASSATSGSSYEQYF. Full variable domain (missing parts from reference TRBV19 and TRBJ2-7): DGGITQSPKYLFRKEGQNVTLSCEQNLNHDAMYWYRQDPGQGLRLIYYSQIVNDFQKGDIAEGYSVSREKKESFPLTVTSAQKNPTAFYLCASSATSGSSYEQYFGPGTRLTVT.

This clone was counted a single time. This sequence joins TRBV7-9 and TRBJ1-3, with 7 nucleotides matching TRBD1. The V segment lost 5 bases and the J segment 5 bases; nucleotides outside the gene matches: 18. This CDR3 has 18 residues. Germline CDR1 reads SEHNR; CDR2 reads FQNEAQ (reference sequence). In DNA, the CDR3 is TGTGCCAGCAGCCCGGCCGGGACAGCTAATCATCTGAGAAACACCATATATTTT. The encoded protein is CASSPAGTANHLRNTIYF.